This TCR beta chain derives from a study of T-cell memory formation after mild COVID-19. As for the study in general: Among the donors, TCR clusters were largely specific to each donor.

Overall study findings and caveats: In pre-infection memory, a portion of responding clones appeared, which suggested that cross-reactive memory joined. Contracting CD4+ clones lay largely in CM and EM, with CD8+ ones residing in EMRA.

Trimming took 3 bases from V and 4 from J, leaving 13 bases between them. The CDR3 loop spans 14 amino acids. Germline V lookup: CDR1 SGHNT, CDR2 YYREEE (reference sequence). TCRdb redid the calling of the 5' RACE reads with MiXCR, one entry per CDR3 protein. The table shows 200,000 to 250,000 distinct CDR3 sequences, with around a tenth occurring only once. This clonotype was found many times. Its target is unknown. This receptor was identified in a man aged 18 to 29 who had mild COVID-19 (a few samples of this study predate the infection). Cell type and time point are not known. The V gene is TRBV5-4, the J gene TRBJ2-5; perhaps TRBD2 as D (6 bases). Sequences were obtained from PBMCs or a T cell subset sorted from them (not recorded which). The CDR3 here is CASSWPGARETQYF. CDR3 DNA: TGTGCCAGCAGCTGGCCGGGAGCAAGAGAGACCCAGTACTTC.